The 25 T cell receptor beta chains reported below all come from one sample, sequenced in a study of T-cell memory formation after mild COVID-19. TCRdb re-derived calls from the 5' RACE reads in MiXCR, one entry per CDR3 protein. The data show some 160,000 distinct CDR3 sequences, with approximately 12% seen just once and roughly 3.4% held by the top ten. Sequences were obtained from PBMCs or a T cell subset sorted from them (not recorded which). The receptors here all came from a man younger than 35 who had mild COVID-19 (a few samples of this study predate the infection). Cell type and time point are not known.

There are a few counts of this clonotype. The chain uses TRBV5-5 and TRBJ2-5, with 12 bases aligning to TRBD2. CDR1 and CDR2 from the germline V gene are SGHKS and YYEKEE (reference sequence). Germline trimming cut 6 bases from V and 2 bases from J; bases unmatched to any gene: 5. This CDR3 has 15 residues. The CDR3: CASNQLAGGQETQYF. The CDR3 DNA reads TGTGCCAGCAACCAACTAGCGGGGGGACAAGAGACCCAGTACTTC.

This clonotype has only a few counts. The CDR3 sequence: CASSLELLMGGGYTF. The CDR3 region has the DNA TGCGCCAGCAGCTTGGAACTTCTTATGGGGGGTGGCTACACCTTC. The chain employs TRBV5-1 and TRBJ1-2; tentatively, D is TRBD1 (5 bases). There are 15 residues in the CDR3. Germline CDR1 reads SGHRS; CDR2 reads YFSETQ. Trimming pared 0 bases from V and 7 bases from J, leaving 16 bases between.

V usage is TRBV6-5 and J usage is TRBJ2-2; maybe TRBD1 (5 bases). CDR1 MNHEY and CDR2 SVGAGI come from the germline V gene. The CDR3 runs 14 residues. With 5 bases removed from V and 1 base from J, the gap between germline ends came to 8 bases. This CDR3 is CASSGRVNTGELFF. In nucleotides, the CDR3 is TGTGCCAGCAGTGGCAGGGTGAACACCGGGGAGCTGTTTTTT.

This clonotype was counted a few times. The V call is TRBV4-3, the J call TRBJ1-6; the D gene is possibly TRBD1 (5 bases). Per the germline V gene, CDR1 is LGHNA and CDR2 is YSLEER. The V and J ends lost 0 bases and 8 bases respectively, with 14 bases between them. The CDR3 runs 16 residues. CDR3 sequence: CASSQDRGSWDSPLHF. DNA of the CDR3: TGCGCCAGCAGCCAAGATAGGGGCTCCTGGGATTCACCCCTCCACTTT.

This clonotype was observed many times. V and J are TRBV29-1 and TRBJ2-7, with TRBD1 matching 9 bases. Germline V gives CDR1 SQVTM, CDR2 ANQGSEA. This CDR3 is 16 amino acids long. J gave up 5 bases and V 6 bases, and 17 bases lay outside the gene matches. The DNA for the CDR3 is TGCAGCGTCCAGACAGGGGGAACGTATCCCAGTGACGAGCAGTACTTC. It specifies CSVQTGGTYPSDEQYF.

This chain links TRBV7-8 with TRBJ2-1; 12 bases agree with TRBD2. This CDR3 comprises 18 residues. The germline V gene encodes CDR1 SGHVS and CDR2 FQNEAQ. Trimming removed 3 bases from V and 0 bases from J; junction bases left unmatched: 6. For the CDR3, the DNA is TGTGCCAGCAGCTTCGGACTAGCGGGGTTTAACTCCTACAATGAGCAGTTCTTC. Translated: CASSFGLAGFNSYNEQFF.

The CDR3 here is CASSLGISSGGIQETQYF. The CDR3 DNA reads TGTGCCAGCAGCTTAGGGATTTCAAGCGGGGGGATCCAAGAGACCCAGTACTTC. V usage is TRBV7-8 and J usage is TRBJ2-5; 9 bases fit TRBD2. This CDR3 contains 18 residues. With V trimmed by 1 base and J by 1 base, 10 bases remained unmatched. The germline V gene has CDR1 SGHVS and CDR2 FQNEAQ.

This clonotype occurred a few times. V and J are TRBV4-2 and TRBJ1-5; D is undetermined. Trimming removed 0 bases from V and 7 bases from J, with 7 bases in between. This CDR3 is 13 amino acids long. Germline V gene data show CDR1 as LGHNA and CDR2 as YNFKEQ. This CDR3 reads CASSQDSWQPQHF. The CDR3 coding sequence is TGTGCCAGCAGCCAAGATTCTTGGCAGCCCCAGCATTTT.

This rearrangement joins TRBV5-1 to TRBJ1-2; 7 bases map to TRBD1. Per the germline V gene, CDR1 is SGHRS and CDR2 is YFSETQ. Trimming at V came to 4 bases and at J to 5 bases, leaving 8 bases not matched to a gene. This CDR3 region has 14 residues. The CDR3 is CASSLTGEGYGYTF. The CDR3, as DNA: TGCGCCAGCAGCCTCACAGGGGAAGGATATGGCTACACCTTC.

The V and J genes are TRBV6-6 and TRBJ1-2; D gene unclear. The V and J ends lost 8 bases and 2 bases respectively, with 9 bases between them. CDR1 MNHNY and CDR2 SVGAGI come from the germline V gene (reference sequence). The CDR3 has 12 residues. The CDR3 region has the DNA TGTGCCAGCGCAGTCGCAAACTATGGCTACACCTTC. Translated, it gives CASAVANYGYTF.

The chain joins TRBV6-5 to TRBJ2-7; either TRBD1 or TRBD2 may fit D (5 bases each). CDR1 is MNHEY and CDR2 is SVGAGI in the germline V gene. V lost 11 bases and J lost 7, with 15 bases in between. There are 11 residues in the CDR3. The CDR3 here is CAAGQGGEQYF. CDR3 DNA: TGTGCCGCAGGTCAGGGCGGGGAGCAGTACTTC.

The chain uses TRBV20-1 and TRBJ2-1; no reliable D call. Germline-derived CDR1 and CDR2 are DFQATT and SNEGSKA (reference sequence). The CDR3 sequence is 14 residues long. V gave up 1 base and J gave up 3 bases, with 10 bases separating them. CDR3 bases: TGCAGTGCTAGAGGGGTTGGTTTCTACAATGAGCAGTTCTTC. Translating it yields CSARGVGFYNEQFF.

This clonotype was observed a handful of times. V gene TRBV28 combines with J gene TRBJ2-7; 9 bases are shared with TRBD1. The CDR3 contains 15 residues. V trimming: 6 bases; J trimming: 7 bases; junction bases outside the gene matches: 13. In germline, CDR1 is MDHEN, CDR2 SYDVKM. CDR3: CASRSGGQGVREQYV. CDR3 DNA: TGTGCCAGCAGATCCGGGGGACAGGGAGTAAGGGAGCAGTACGTC.

The V and J genes are TRBV4-1 and TRBJ2-5, with 9 bases fitting TRBD2. Germline CDR1 MGHRA, CDR2 YSYEKL. The CDR3 has 19 amino acids. The junction had 16 bases not matched to a gene; V was cut back by 0 bases and J by 5 bases. The CDR3 reads CASSQDWRFGGGARETQYF. CDR3 nucleotides: TGCGCCAGCAGCCAAGATTGGAGATTCGGCGGGGGGGCCAGGGAGACCCAGTACTTC.

V is TRBV10-3 and J is TRBJ1-6, with 9 bases aligning to TRBD1. The germline gives CDR1 ENHRY, CDR2 SYGVKD. Unmatched junction bases numbered 12, after V lost 6 bases and J lost 0 bases. The CDR3 loop spans 19 amino acids. In DNA, the CDR3 is TGTGCCATCAGCAGGCCCCCGGGGACAGGGATCTCCTATAATTCACCCCTCCACTTT. Translating gives CAISRPPGTGISYNSPLHF.

This clonotype was counted only a few times. The chain combines TRBV6-5 with TRBJ1-5; 11 bases match TRBD1. The CDR3 sequence is 15 residues long. Germline CDR1 and CDR2: MNHEY and SVGAGI. The V segment lost 10 bases and the J segment 9 bases; nucleotides outside the gene matches: 14. The CDR3 here is CATGDPGQGVGPQHF. The CDR3 nucleotides are TGTGCCACAGGTGATCCGGGACAGGGGGTAGGGCCCCAGCATTTT.

This clonotype has more than one count but fewer than ten. The V call is TRBV2, the J call TRBJ2-7; D is perhaps TRBD2 (6 bases). Trimming cost V 6 bases and J 6 bases, with 12 bases left between them. This CDR3 has 12 amino acids. CDR1 is SNHLY and CDR2 is FYNNEI in the germline V gene. CDR3 sequence (DNA): TGTGCCAGCAGAACCGACGGGGGCGAGCAGTACTTC. Protein: CASRTDGGEQYF.

This clonotype turned up a few times. This chain uses TRBV7-8 with TRBJ1-1, with D possibly matching TRBD1 (5 bases). Germline-derived CDR1 and CDR2 are SGHVS and FQNEAQ. CDR3 length: 13 residues. The ends were cut back, 3 bases at V and 5 bases at J, with 10 bases in the middle. The CDR3 sequence is CASSFQGRTEAFF. CDR3 coding DNA: TGTGCCAGCAGCTTCCAGGGTCGGACTGAAGCTTTCTTT. Complete variable domain (other parts from reference TRBV7-8 and TRBJ1-1): GAGVSQSPRYKVAKRGQDVALRCDPISGHVSLFWYQQALGQGPEFLTYFQNEAQLDKSGLPSDRFFAERPEGSVSTLKIQRTQQEDSAVYLCASSFQGRTEAFFGQGTRLTVV.

This clonotype was detected only a few times. V and J are TRBV20-1 and TRBJ2-3; D uncertain. V lost 5 bases to trimming and J lost 2 bases, with 14 bases between them. CDR3 length: 14 amino acids. From germline, CDR1 is DFQATT and CDR2 SNEGSKA (reference sequence). CDR3 in DNA: TGCAGTGCTTTCGAGGCCAAGGACACAGATACGCAGTATTTT. Its translation: CSAFEAKDTDTQYF.

This clonotype turned up a few times. The rearrangement uses TRBV20-1 and TRBJ2-4, with 9 bases identical to TRBD1. Germline V lookup: CDR1 DFQATT, CDR2 SNEGSKA (reference sequence). The CDR3 is made up of 14 amino acids. Trimming cost V 6 bases and J 2 bases; bases outside gene matches: 5. As DNA, the CDR3 is TGCAGTGCAAGGGGACAGGGCACCAAAAACATTCAGTACTTC. Translating it yields CSARGQGTKNIQYF.

This clonotype was seen only a few times. The chain couples TRBV7-2 to TRBJ2-3; tentatively, D is TRBD2 (7 bases). Germline values: CDR1 SGHTA, CDR2 FQGNSA. There are 15 residues in the CDR3. V shed 5 bases and J shed 2 bases, with 14 bases lying between them. The CDR3 DNA follows: TGTGCCAGCAGCCGTAGGGGGGGAACCACAGATACGCAGTATTTT. The encoded protein is CASSRRGGTTDTQYF.

Turning to this clonotype: The junction does not match germline at one end; this may be a read error. The chain has TRBV20-1 and TRBJ2-5, with TRBD1 matching over 8 bases. The CDR3 totals 15 residues. Germline CDR1 is DFQATT and CDR2 is SNEGSKA (reference sequence). CDR3 sequence reads: CGARIGTGDGKTQYF. In nucleotides, the CDR3 is TGCGGTGCTAGAATTGGGACAGGCGATGGGAAGACCCAGTACTTC.

V is TRBV20-1 and J is TRBJ2-1; 10 nucleotides match TRBD1. Germline V CDR1 and CDR2: DFQATT, SNEGSKA (reference sequence). After removal of 5 bases from V and 9 bases from J, the junction contained 7 bases not matched to a gene. The length of the CDR3 is 13 residues. CDR3 bases: TGCAGTGCTTACGACAGGGGGCTCGGTGAGCAGTTCTTC. Amino acids: CSAYDRGLGEQFF.

V and J are TRBV14 and TRBJ2-3; D is perhaps TRBD2 (5 bases). This CDR3 contains 14 residues. Germline V lookup: CDR1 SGHDN, CDR2 FVKESK. V was shortened by 5 bases and J by 5 bases, with 14 bases between the two germline ends. For the CDR3, the DNA is TGTGCCAGCAGCTTGCGGACTCGAAGAGATACGCAGTATTTT. Encoded protein: CASSLRTRRDTQYF. Full variable domain (rest looked up from reference TRBV14 and TRBJ2-3): EAGVTQFPSHSVIEKGQTVTLRCDPISGHDNLYWYRRVMGKEIKFLLHFVKESKQDESGMPNNRFLAERTGGTYSTLKVQPAELEDSGVYFCASSLRTRRDTQYFGPGTRLTVL.

This clonotype turned up a few times. The V gene is TRBV3-1, the J gene TRBJ1-2, with a tentative D call TRBD1 (5 bases). V dropped 2 bases and J dropped 8 bases, with 18 bases sitting between them. There are 15 residues in the CDR3. Germline CDR1 reads LGHDT; CDR2 reads YNNKEL (reference sequence). The CDR3 nucleotides are TGTGCCAGCAGCCAAACAAGGGGAGTAACGGGCGGCTACACCTTC. Protein: CASSQTRGVTGGYTF. The full variable domain, rest sourced from reference TRBV3-1 and TRBJ1-2, is DTAVSQTPKYLVTQMGNDKSIKCEQNLGHDTMYWYKQDSKKFLKIMFSYNNKELIINETVPNRFSPKSPDKAHLNLHINSLELGDSAVYFCASSQTRGVTGGYTFGSGTRLTVV.